Listed below are T cell receptor beta chains from one sample, sequenced in a study of T-cell memory formation after mild COVID-19. MiXCR, applied by TCRdb to the 5' RACE reads, yields one record per CDR3 protein. Of under 700,000 distinct CDR3 sequences listed, approximately 20% are singletons. The sample was PBMCs or a T cell subset sorted from them (not recorded which). The origin of the receptors is an adult woman who had mild COVID-19 (a few samples of this study predate the infection). Cell type and time point are not known. Each CDR3 is given with its conserved first and last residue. D genes are given only for firm matches. Size values are once, few and many counts, or a class for expanded clones, and some rows have none.

clone size	V gene	D gene	CDR3 length	J gene	CDR3 DNA	CDR3 protein
many	TRBV4-3	NA	14	TRBJ2-3	TGCGCCAGCAGCCAAGGCGGCCGCACAGATACGCAGTATTTT	CASSQGGRTDTQYF
few	TRBV7-9	NA	14	TRBJ2-2	TGTGCCAGCGGAGGGGAGGAGGTTACCGGGGAGCTGTTTTTT	CASGGEEVTGELFF
NA	TRBV19	TRBD1	13	TRBJ1-1	TGTGCCAGTACCTGGGACAGGGTCACTGAAGCTTTCTTT	CASTWDRVTEAFF
NA	TRBV12-5	TRBD1	15	TRBJ1-2	TGTGCTAGTGGTTTCCGTCGCGGGACAGACTATGGCTACACCTTC	CASGFRRGTDYGYTF
few	TRBV12-3/TRBV12-4	NA	18	TRBJ1-5	TGTGCCAGCAGTTTAACGGGATGGGGCAGCACCAGCAATCAGCCCCAGCATTTT	CASSLTGWGSTSNQPQHF
NA	TRBV7-8	TRBD1	15	TRBJ2-7	TGTGCCAGCAGCCCCGCCCGGACAGGAACCTACGAGCAGTACTTC	CASSPARTGTYEQYF
many	TRBV3-1	NA	13	TRBJ1-5	TGTGCCAGCAGCCAGGGTAGCAATCAGCCCCAGCATTTT	CASSQGSNQPQHF
few	TRBV3-1	TRBD1	14	TRBJ2-5	TGTGCCAGCAGCCCAACCAGGGGGCAGGGGACCCAGTACTTC	CASSPTRGQGTQYF
few	TRBV18	TRBD1	16	TRBJ2-7	TGTGCCAGCTCCCCCCGGGACAGGGGGCCTGACTACGAGCAGTACTTC	CASSPRDRGPDYEQYF
NA	TRBV12-3/TRBV12-4	NA	15	TRBJ2-7	TGTGCCAGCAGTTTCGGCTCGACAGGGAGGGACGAGCAGTACTTC	CASSFGSTGRDEQYF
NA	TRBV6-5	NA	15	TRBJ1-3	TGTGCCAGCAGGTACTCAGGGAGCTCTGGAAACACCATATATTTT	CASRYSGSSGNTIYF
few	TRBV24-1	NA	14	TRBJ2-1	TGTGCCACCAGTGATTTTACTAGCAACAATGAGCAGTTCTTC	CATSDFTSNNEQFF
NA	TRBV20-1	NA	12	TRBJ2-7	TGCTCTCACCGGGCGAGGAAGTTTCCTAGGCTTTTC	CSHRARKFPRLF
many	TRBV21-1	NA	12	TRBJ2-1	TGTGCCAGCAGCAAAGGTAGACTAGCGGAGTTCTTC	CASSKGRLAEFF
few	TRBV5-1	NA	15	TRBJ1-2	TGCGCCAGCAGCCTCGCCCGGGCAGGGAACTATGGCTACACCTTC	CASSLARAGNYGYTF
few	TRBV7-9	NA	13	TRBJ2-1	TGTGCCAGCTGGTCGGACTTCAACAATGAGCAGTTCTTC	CASWSDFNNEQFF
few	TRBV24-1	NA	13	TRBJ2-1	TGTGCCACCAGTGATTCCTCGGAGGATGAGCAGTTCTTC	CATSDSSEDEQFF
NA	TRBV12-3/TRBV12-4	NA	16	TRBJ1-1	TGTGCCAGCAGTTTATGGCTAGGACAGTGGAACACTGAAGCTTTCTTT	CASSLWLGQWNTEAFF
many	TRBV29-1	NA	14	TRBJ2-1	TGCAGCGTTGCGGCTGGCAGCTCCTACAATGAGCAGTTCTTC	CSVAAGSSYNEQFF
many	TRBV5-1	NA	13	TRBJ2-1	TGCGCCAGCGGGGAGTACTCCTACAATGAGCAGTTCTTC	CASGEYSYNEQFF
few	TRBV10-3	NA	14	TRBJ1-4	TGTGCCATCAGTACGGGTGCAACTAATGAAAAACTGTTTTTT	CAISTGATNEKLFF
many	TRBV15	NA	17	TRBJ2-2	TGTGCCACCAGCAGAGGGCCCGGGACACTGAACACCGGGGAGCTGTTTTTT	CATSRGPGTLNTGELFF
few	TRBV6-6	NA	15	TRBJ2-7	TGTGCCAGCAGTTTCAGCCTCCAAACCTCCTACGAGCAGTACTTC	CASSFSLQTSYEQYF
many	TRBV12-3/TRBV12-4	TRBD1	14	TRBJ1-2	TGTGCCAGCAGTGCACAGGGGTTGTCCTATGGCTACACCTTC	CASSAQGLSYGYTF
few	TRBV6-6	NA	15	TRBJ2-3	TGTGCCAGCAGCCGTCGGGGGACCACAGGAGATACGCAGTATTTT	CASSRRGTTGDTQYF
once	TRBV2	NA	20	TRBJ1-5	TGTGCCAGCAGCTCTAACAGTCGAGGAAAGCCCATGGGTGGCAATCAGCCCCAGCATTTT	CASSSNSRGKPMGGNQPQHF
few	TRBV6-6	NA	12	TRBJ2-1	TGTGCCAGCAGTTACGGGGGCAATGAGCAGTTCTTC	CASSYGGNEQFF
NA	TRBV5-1	TRBD2	16	TRBJ2-3	TGCGCCAGCAGCTTGGCCCTAGCGGGACCCACAGATACGCAGTATTTT	CASSLALAGPTDTQYF
few	TRBV24-1	TRBD2	19	TRBJ2-3	TGTGCCACCAGTGACCTTGGACTAGCGGGCGCCACAGGCACAGATACGCAGTATTTT	CATSDLGLAGATGTDTQYF
few	TRBV7-2	NA	16	TRBJ1-5	TGTGCCAGCAGCCCGATGGGGGGGCCAAGCAATCAGCCCCAGCATTTT	CASSPMGGPSNQPQHF
NA	TRBV25-1	NA	16	TRBJ1-3	TGTGCCAGCAGTGAGCCCGGGAAGAGCTCTGGAAACACCATATATTTT	CASSEPGKSSGNTIYF
few	TRBV27	TRBD2	15	TRBJ2-5	TGTGCCAGCACATCCTCGGGGGGGCCTTTGGAGACCCAGTACTTC	CASTSSGGPLETQYF
few	TRBV5-1	NA	15	TRBJ2-5	TGCGCCAGCAGCTTGGAACGCCCGGAACGGGAGACCCAGTACTTC	CASSLERPERETQYF
once	TRBV20-1	TRBD1	16	TRBJ2-1	TGCAGTGCTAGAACCTTTGACAGGGGATCCTACAATGAGCAGTTCTTC	CSARTFDRGSYNEQFF
NA	TRBV3-1	NA	15	TRBJ1-3	TGTGCCAGCAGCCAGGGGTCGCCAGGCGGAAACACCATATATTTT	CASSQGSPGGNTIYF
NA	TRBV4-3	TRBD1	15	TRBJ2-2	TGCGCCAGCAGCTTGGTGGGACAGATCACCGGGGAGCTGTTTTTT	CASSLVGQITGELFF
few	TRBV3-1	NA	14	TRBJ2-7	TGTGCCAGCAGCCAAGGACAGGTCTCCTACGAGCAGTACTTC	CASSQGQVSYEQYF
few	TRBV9	NA	15	TRBJ1-1	TGTGCCAGCAGCGTAGCTGCGGGTTCAGACACTGAAGCTTTCTTT	CASSVAAGSDTEAFF
NA	TRBV30	TRBD2	13	TRBJ2-1	TGTGCCTGGAATAGCGGGAGCCCCAATGAGCAGTTCTTC	CAWNSGSPNEQFF
few	TRBV27	NA	13	TRBJ1-1	TGTGCCAGCAGGCTGGGGATGACCACTGAAGCTTTCTTT	CASRLGMTTEAFF